One sample yielded the 10 T cell receptor beta chains listed below, sequenced in a study of blood T cell repertoires in COVID-19. Sequencing used immunoSEQ multiplex PCR; TCRdb keeps in-frame clones, though not all of them. The sample holds some 22,000 clones, under 95% seen once. Sequencing was done on a sample of peripheral blood. The source of these receptors is a woman aged 45-59 years with active COVID-19.

This clone is deemed large. This sequence joins TRBV10-1 and TRBJ2-3; no firm D call. CDR1 and CDR2 (germline): WNHNN, SYGVQD (reference sequence). This CDR3 has 16 amino acids. Trimming left V 4 bases short and J 0 bases short, with 14 bases between. The CDR3 nucleotides read TGCGCCAGCAGTGGCCTAGGAGAATCTAGCACAGATACGCAGTATTTT. Its protein product is CASSGLGESSTDTQYF.

The chain recombines TRBV20-1 with TRBJ2-7; possibly TRBD1 for D (6 bases). The length of the CDR3 is 13 residues. Germline CDR1 and CDR2: DFQATT and SNEGSKA (reference sequence). Between the trimmed V and J ends, which lost 3 bases and 0 bases, there was a span of 9 bases. Here the CDR3 DNA reads TGCAGTGCTAGTAAGACAGGCTCCTACGAGCAGTACTTC. This sequence encodes CSASKTGSYEQYF.

The rearrangement joins TRBV9 to TRBJ2-7, with D hard to call. Deletions cut 2 bases from V and 1 base from J, with 4 bases between. Germline loops: CDR1 SGDLS, CDR2 YYNGEE. The CDR3 consists of 12 residues. CDR3 loop: CASSVQSYEQYV. In nucleotides, the CDR3 is TGTGCCAGCAGCGTTCAGTCCTACGAGCAGTACGTC.

The J gene is TRBJ2-7, the V gene TRBV20-1; 7 nucleotides match TRBD2. CDR3 length equals 11 residues. The trim removed 6 bases at V and 6 bases at J, leaving 5 bases unmatched. The germline gives CDR1 DFQATT, CDR2 SNEGSKA (reference sequence). The CDR3 loop is CSAPGGSEQYF. DNA for the CDR3: TGCAGTGCCCCCGGGGGGTCCGAGCAGTACTTC.

The chain couples TRBV28 to TRBJ2-1; TRBD2 matches at 9 bases. V lost 4 bases to trimming and J lost 7 bases; unmatched junction nucleotides: 8. Looked up from germline, CDR1 is MDHEN and CDR2 is SYDVKM. The CDR3 length is 15 residues. CDR3 coding DNA: TGTGCCAGCAGTTCCCATAGCGGGAGCAGGAATGAGCAGTTCTTC. This codes for CASSSHSGSRNEQFF.

This chain links TRBV7-8 with TRBJ1-3; D is unclear. This CDR3 contains 15 residues. Germline V gene lookup returns CDR1 SGHVS and CDR2 FQNEAQ. V was trimmed by 5 bases and J by 0 bases, leaving 11 bases between them. The CDR3 DNA is TGTGCCAGCAGCCAGCCCCGTCCCTCTGGAAACACCATATATTTT. Amino acid sequence: CASSQPRPSGNTIYF.

The V gene is TRBV24-1, the J gene TRBJ2-3; possibly TRBD1 for D (6 bases). Germline CDR1 KGHDR, CDR2 SFDVKD. V dropped 6 bases and J dropped 1 base, with 13 bases sitting between them. This CDR3 is 15 amino acids long. The CDR3 DNA sequence: TGTGCCACCAGTCTAACAGGGAGAGGCACAGATACGCAGTATTTT. Its translation: CATSLTGRGTDTQYF.

The gene calls are TRBV19 and TRBJ1-1; D gene uncertain. The CDR3 loop spans 15 amino acids. Germline V gene sequence: CDR1 LNHDA, CDR2 SQIVND (reference sequence). The V and J ends lost 3 bases and 0 bases respectively, with 11 bases between them. The CDR3 is CASSIGPGMNTEAFF. CDR3 DNA: TGTGCCAGTAGTATTGGCCCGGGTATGAACACTGAAGCTTTCTTT.

In its sample, this clone was seen once. The rearrangement joins TRBV5-1 to TRBJ2-3; 8 bases line up with TRBD1. CDR3 length equals 14 residues. Germline V CDR1 and CDR2: SGHRS, YFSETQ. The ends lost 4 bases at V and 2 bases at J; junction bases unmatched: 3. The chain's CDR3 is CASSPGQDTDTQYF. CDR3 bases: TGCGCCAGCAGCCCGGGACAGGACACAGATACGCAGTATTTT.

V gene TRBV11-1 combines with J gene TRBJ1-1; D is uncertain. V lost 5 bases and J 1 base, leaving 14 bases between the germline ends. Germline V lookup: CDR1 SGHAT, CDR2 FQDESV (reference sequence). This CDR3 spans 15 amino acids. CDR3 bases: TGTGCCAGCAGCCTCCTGGCGGGGTCGAACACTGAAGCTTTCTTT. Its protein is CASSLLAGSNTEAFF.